The table lists the clone carrying this T cell receptor (beta chain) with many counts. The data are from a study of low-dose radiotherapy and immunotherapy resistance in tumors. TRAV- and TRBV-specific primers primed first-strand cDNA, covering alpha and beta chains. With a constant-region primer and a V-primer adapter, TCRs were subjected to 20 PCR cycles of amplification. It was by in vitro transcription that isolated mRNA was amplified. One entry per CDR3 protein results from TCRdb running MiXCR on the reads. The sample includes nearly 60,000 distinct CDR3 sequences, about 23% of them seen just once. Germline CDR1 reads SNHLY; CDR2 reads FYNNEI. V lost 8 bases, J lost 4 bases, and 14 bases lay in between. The CDR3 extends over 14 amino acids. This sample's time point: after trial treatment. The treatment: LDRT plus nivolumab, ipilimumab, low-dose cyclophosphamide and aspirin (RACIN trial).

This material consisted of PBMCs, taken after low-dose radiotherapy plus immunotherapy. This TCR came from a male donor with prostate cancer. This chain uses TRBV2 with TRBJ2-2; TRBD2 is a possible D gene (6 bases). The CDR3 is CASRAGRRTGELFF. The CDR3 nucleotides are TGTGCCAGCCGCGCGGGACGCCGCACCGGGGAGCTGTTTTTT.